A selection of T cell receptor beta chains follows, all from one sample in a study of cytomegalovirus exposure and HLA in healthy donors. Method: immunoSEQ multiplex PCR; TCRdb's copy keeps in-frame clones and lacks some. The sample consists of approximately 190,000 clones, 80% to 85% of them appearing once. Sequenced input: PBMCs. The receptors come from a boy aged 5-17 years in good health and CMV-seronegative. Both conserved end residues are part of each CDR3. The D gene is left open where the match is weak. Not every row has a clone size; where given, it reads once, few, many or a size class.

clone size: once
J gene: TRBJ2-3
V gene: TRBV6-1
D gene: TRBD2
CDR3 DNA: TGTGCCAGCAGTGAGCGGGAGCTATCTACTCATACGCAGTATTTT
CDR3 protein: CASSERELSTHTQYF

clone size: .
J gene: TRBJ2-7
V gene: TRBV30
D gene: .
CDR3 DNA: TGTGCCTTGCTGACAGGCTCCTACGAGCAGTACTTC
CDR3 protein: CALLTGSYEQYF

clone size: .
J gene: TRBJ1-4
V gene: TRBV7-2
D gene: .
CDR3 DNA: TGTGCCAGCAGCTCGCAGGGTATCCGTGAAAAACTGTTTTTT
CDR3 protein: CASSSQGIREKLFF

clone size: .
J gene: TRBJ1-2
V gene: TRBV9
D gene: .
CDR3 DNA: TGTGCCAGCAGCGTAGGGGGGGACCCTAACTATGGCTACACCTTC
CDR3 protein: CASSVGGDPNYGYTF

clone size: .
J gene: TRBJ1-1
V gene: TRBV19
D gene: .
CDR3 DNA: TGTGCCAGTAGTAATCAGGGAAGGACTGAAGCTTTCTTT
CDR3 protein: CASSNQGRTEAFF

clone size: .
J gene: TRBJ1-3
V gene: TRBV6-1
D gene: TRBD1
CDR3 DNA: TGTGCCAGCAGGGAACTACCGGGACAGGGGCTCTCTGGAAACACCATATATTTT
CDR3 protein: CASRELPGQGLSGNTIYF

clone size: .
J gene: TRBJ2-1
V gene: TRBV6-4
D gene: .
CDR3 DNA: TGTGCCAGCAGCCGGGACACTTACAATGAGCAGTTCTTC
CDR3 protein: CASSRDTYNEQFF

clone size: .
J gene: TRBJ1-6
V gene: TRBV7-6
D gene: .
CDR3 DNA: TGTGCCAGCGGTATAAATAGTGGTTCACCCCTCCACTTT
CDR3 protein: CASGINSGSPLHF

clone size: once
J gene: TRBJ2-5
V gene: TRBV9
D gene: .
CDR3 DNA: TGTGCCAGCAGCGTAGCTTTGCAAGAGACCCAGTACTTC
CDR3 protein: CASSVALQETQYF

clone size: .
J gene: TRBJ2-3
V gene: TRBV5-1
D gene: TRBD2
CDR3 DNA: TGCGCCAGCAGCTTCCTAGCGGGGACCACAGATACGCAGTATTTT
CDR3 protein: CASSFLAGTTDTQYF

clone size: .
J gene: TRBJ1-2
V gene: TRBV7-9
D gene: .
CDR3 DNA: TGTGCCAGCAGCCCTCAGTTGGGAGCTAACTATGGCTACACCTTC
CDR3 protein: CASSPQLGANYGYTF

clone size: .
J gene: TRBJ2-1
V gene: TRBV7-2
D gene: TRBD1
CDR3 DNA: TGTGCCAGCAGCTTAGGAGACAGGGGGATCTCAAATGAGCAGTTCTTC
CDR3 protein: CASSLGDRGISNEQFF

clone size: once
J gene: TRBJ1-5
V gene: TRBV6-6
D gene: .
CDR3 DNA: TGTGCCAGCAGCAGAGGACTCTCCAATCAGCCCCAGCATTTT
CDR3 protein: CASSRGLSNQPQHF

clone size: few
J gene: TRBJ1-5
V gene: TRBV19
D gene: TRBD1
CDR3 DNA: TGTGCCAGTAGTACCCGCGCTACAGGGGGCAGTCAGCCCCAGCATTTT
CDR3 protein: CASSTRATGGSQPQHF

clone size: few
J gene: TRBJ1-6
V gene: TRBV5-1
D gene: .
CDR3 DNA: TGCGCCAGCAGCTTAGCCGGACAGACAAGATCACCCCTCCACTTT
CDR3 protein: CASSLAGQTRSPLHF

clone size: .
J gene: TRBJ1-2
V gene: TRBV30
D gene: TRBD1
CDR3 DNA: TGTGGACTGTATTCCTGGACAGGGGGGATGGAGGGCTACACCTTC
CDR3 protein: CGLYSWTGGMEGYTF